The TCR beta chain under discussion was sequenced for a study of blood T cell repertoires in COVID-19. Germline values: CDR1 MNHEY, CDR2 SVGAGI. V lost 6 bases and J lost 5; bases outside the gene matches: 8. The CDR3 covers 14 residues. The repertoire was sequenced with immunoSEQ multiplex PCR; TCRdb's copy has only in-frame clones and lacks some. The sample carries over 60,000 clones, 80% to 95% recorded once. This sequence was found in a man in his fifties or sixties with COVID-19, enrolled during active disease. Sequencing was done on a sample of peripheral blood. The chain recombines TRBV6-5 with TRBJ1-2; TRBD1 agrees at 8 bases. The CDR3 coding sequence is TGTGCCAGCAGCTTCGGGACAGGTATATATGGCTACACCTTC. It translates to CASSFGTGIYGYTF.